This T cell receptor (beta chain) was identified in a study of blood T cell repertoires in COVID-19. About the study: Samples came from the United States, Italy and Spain, spanning acute and convalescent COVID-19. T cells, B-cell-depleted T cells, or PBMCs provided the cDNA or gDNA that served as material.

The germline V and J ends were trimmed by 2 bases and 8 bases, with 19 bases remaining between them. CDR3 length: 15 amino acids. Germline V gene lookup returns CDR1 SGHRS and CDR2 YFSETQ. Under the authors' procedure: Amplification with reference gene primers provided the estimates of nucleated cell counts. Measured with immunoSEQ multiplex PCR; TCRdb has only the in-frame clones, and not every one. From that table come the V and J calls and clone size; the DNA was used to work out D and trimming. The table lists approximately 210,000 clones, about nine tenths of them singletons, with about 2.2% in the top ten.

This clonotype was obtained from a man under 40 who had recovered from COVID-19. The specimen sequenced was peripheral blood. This sequence joins TRBV5-1 and TRBJ1-2; D call uncertain. The CDR3 sequence is CASSLPGRLGGGYTF. In DNA form, the CDR3 reads TGCGCCAGCAGCTTACCTGGACGGCTAGGAGGAGGCTACACCTTC.